Each of the 15 T cell receptor beta chains below was sequenced from the same sample in a study of shared clonotypes between healthy human individuals. The method was immunoSEQ multiplex PCR; TCRdb's version includes in-frame clones alone and lacks a portion of them. Of 2 million to 2.5 million clones listed, 90% to 96% are singletons. The sample was naive CD4+ T cells sorted from blood. Specified subset: CD45RA+ positively selected. These receptors were taken from a man aged 18 to 29 in good health.

This chain joins TRBV7-9 and TRBJ2-7; D could derive from TRBD1 or TRBD2 (6 bases each). Germline V CDR1 and CDR2: SEHNR, FQNEAQ (reference sequence). V lost 5 bases to trimming and J lost 5 bases, with 16 bases between them. The CDR3 sequence is 14 residues long. The CDR3 coding sequence is TGTGCCAGCAGCCGCGGGTCCGGGGGCGACGAGCAGTACTTC. The encoded protein is CASSRGSGGDEQYF.

This chain uses TRBV18 with TRBJ2-3; TRBD2 matches at 9 bases. The length of the CDR3 is 15 residues. CDR1 and CDR2 (germline): KGHSH, LQKENI. V shed 2 bases, J shed 7 bases, and the junction held 7 bases outside the gene matches. DNA of the CDR3: TGTGCCAGCTCACCAGCCAGCGGGGGGAGGAATACGCAGTATTTT. It specifies CASSPASGGRNTQYF. Drawing the rest from reference TRBV18 and TRBJ2-3, the complete variable domain is NAGVMQNPRHLVRRRGQEARLRCSPMKGHSHVYWYRQLPEEGLKFMVYLQKENIIDESGMPKERFSAEFPKEGPSILRIQQVVRGDSAAYFCASSPASGGRNTQYFGPGTRLTVL.

CDR3 in amino acids: CASSLRTLEDNQPQHF. CDR3 sequence (DNA): TGTGCCAGCAGCTTAAGAACCCTGGAGGACAATCAGCCCCAGCATTTT. V usage is TRBV7-9 and J usage is TRBJ1-5; D is ambiguous. The CDR3 consists of 16 residues. Germline values: CDR1 SEHNR, CDR2 FQNEAQ (reference sequence). Trimming pared 2 bases from V and 3 bases from J, leaving 14 bases between. Full variable domain (outside the CDR3, taken from reference TRBV7-9 and TRBJ1-5): DTGVSQNPRHKITKRGQNVTFRCDPISEHNRLYWYRQTLGQGPEFLTYFQNEAQLEKSRLLSDRFSAERPKGSFSTLEIQRTEQGDSAMYLCASSLRTLEDNQPQHFGDGTRLSIL.

V usage is TRBV7-2 and J usage is TRBJ2-1, with no clear D. Germline values: CDR1 SGHTA, CDR2 FQGNSA. The length of the CDR3 is 13 residues. The V and J ends lost 2 bases and 10 bases respectively, with 12 bases between them. Here the CDR3 reads CASSLMSPSEQFF. The CDR3 coding sequence is TGTGCCAGCAGCTTAATGTCGCCCAGCGAGCAGTTCTTC. The whole variable domain, remainder taken from reference TRBV7-2 and TRBJ2-1, is GAGVSQSPSNKVTEKGKDVELRCDPISGHTALYWYRQSLGQGLEFLIYFQGNSAPDKSGLPSDRFSAERTGGSVSTLTIQRTQQEDSAVYLCASSLMSPSEQFFGPGTRLTVL.

V usage is TRBV7-9 and J usage is TRBJ1-1, with D hard to call. There are 16 residues in the CDR3. The germline gives CDR1 SEHNR, CDR2 FQNEAQ (reference sequence). With 4 bases removed from V and 0 bases from J, the gap between germline ends came to 15 bases. The CDR3 region is CASSSWGGLMNTEAFF. The CDR3 bases are TGTGCCAGCAGCTCCTGGGGAGGTCTTATGAACACTGAAGCTTTCTTT.

The chain has TRBV6-5 and TRBJ1-6; 7 positions match TRBD1. Germline lookup yields CDR1 MNHEY and CDR2 SVGAGI. V trimming: 2 bases; J trimming: 8 bases; junction bases outside the gene matches: 9. This CDR3 is 16 amino acids long. CDR3 sequence: CASSYLRGGQDSPLHF. CDR3 nucleotides: TGTGCCAGCAGTTACCTTCGGGGTGGACAGGATTCACCCCTCCACTTT.

Turning to this clone: Other DNA sequences in the sample encode the same CDR3. The chain combines TRBV6-5 with TRBJ2-5; D gene ambiguous. The germline V gene encodes CDR1 MNHEY and CDR2 SVGAGI. The CDR3 consists of 13 residues. Trimming took off 0 bases at V and 5 bases at J, with 7 bases between the two ends. CDR3 sequence (DNA): TGTGCCAGCAGTTACTCGACGGCGGAGACCCAGTACTTC. Residues: CASSYSTAETQYF.

This clone was counted once. The rearrangement links TRBV25-1 to TRBJ1-6, with 8 bases fitting TRBD1. This CDR3 contains 17 residues. Unmatched junction bases numbered 11, after V lost 1 base and J lost 9 bases. Looked up from germline, CDR1 is MGHDK and CDR2 is SYGVNS. CDR3 nucleotide sequence: TGTGCCAGCAGTGAATCCAGGGGGCCAGCAGTGGGTTCACCCCTCCACTTT. Protein product: CASSESRGPAVGSPLHF.

V usage is TRBV11-2 and J usage is TRBJ1-5; 9 positions agree with TRBD1. J gave up 6 bases and V 1 base, and 7 bases lay outside the gene matches. Germline CDR1 SGHAT, CDR2 FQNNGV. There are 16 residues in the CDR3. CDR3 sequence: CASSLGQGGESQPQHF. CDR3 nucleotide sequence: TGTGCCAGCAGCTTAGGACAGGGGGGAGAGAGTCAGCCCCAGCATTTT.

This sequence joins TRBV18 and TRBJ2-2, with 10 bases fitting TRBD2. The J segment lost 1 base and the V segment lost 0 bases, leaving 11 bases of the junction unmatched. This CDR3 region has 20 residues. Germline CDR1 reads KGHSH; CDR2 reads LQKENI. CDR3: CASSPPQLAGLQQNTGELFF. For the CDR3, the DNA is TGTGCCAGCTCACCACCCCAACTAGCGGGATTACAACAGAACACCGGGGAGCTGTTTTTT. Based on the CDR3 plus reference TRBV18 and TRBJ2-2, the full variable domain is NAGVMQNPRHLVRRRGQEARLRCSPMKGHSHVYWYRQLPEEGLKFMVYLQKENIIDESGMPKERFSAEFPKEGPSILRIQQVVRGDSAAYFCASSPPQLAGLQQNTGELFFGEGSRLTVL.

This clone was detected once. This chain joins TRBV19 and TRBJ1-1; no firm D call. Germline V gene data show CDR1 as LNHDA and CDR2 as SQIVND (reference sequence). With 5 bases removed from V and 5 bases from J, the gap between germline ends came to 12 bases. The CDR3 is made up of 13 amino acids. The CDR3 coding sequence is TGTGCCAGTAGTCCGATGGGAGGAACTGAAGCTTTCTTT. Translating it yields CASSPMGGTEAFF.

The chain has TRBV7-2 and TRBJ2-1, with D possibly TRBD2 on 6 matching bases. Germline CDR1 reads SGHTA; CDR2 reads FQGNSA. V lost 4 bases, J lost 7 bases, and 17 bases lay in between. The CDR3 length is 15 residues. This chain's CDR3 is CASSYAGTWGNEQFF. CDR3 DNA sequence: TGTGCCAGCAGCTACGCCGGGACTTGGGGGAATGAGCAGTTCTTC.

J is TRBJ2-6 and V is TRBV7-2; tentatively, D is TRBD1 (6 bases). Looked up from germline, CDR1 is SGHTA and CDR2 is FQGNSA. The CDR3 totals 16 residues. Trimming took 1 base from V and 4 from J, leaving 11 bases between them. CDR3 amino acids: CASSLVAGVGANVLTF. The CDR3 DNA sequence: TGTGCCAGCAGCTTAGTAGCAGGGGTCGGGGCCAACGTCCTGACTTTC.

The chain uses TRBV2 and TRBJ2-2; possibly TRBD1 for D (5 bases). V was cut by 10 bases and J by 4 bases, with 19 bases left in between. The CDR3 length is 15 residues. Germline V gives CDR1 SNHLY, CDR2 FYNNEI. The CDR3 DNA reads TGTGCCACCAGGGCCCTGGTCCTACCCACCGGGGAGCTGTTTTTT. Its translation: CATRALVLPTGELFF. The full variable domain, completed using reference TRBV2 and TRBJ2-2, is EPEVTQTPSHQVTQMGQEVILRCVPISNHLYFYWYRQILGQKVEFLVSFYNNEISEKSEIFDDQFSVERPDGSNFTLKIRSTKLEDSAMYFCATRALVLPTGELFFGEGSRLTVL.

CDR3 region: CASSEDMNTEAFF. The CDR3 DNA follows: TGTGCCAGCAGTGAAGACATGAACACTGAAGCTTTCTTT. The chain couples TRBV2 to TRBJ1-1; no clear D. The V end was cut by 1 base, the J end by 0 bases, with 3 bases between. The length of the CDR3 is 13 residues. The V gene's germline CDR1 is SNHLY and CDR2 FYNNEI.